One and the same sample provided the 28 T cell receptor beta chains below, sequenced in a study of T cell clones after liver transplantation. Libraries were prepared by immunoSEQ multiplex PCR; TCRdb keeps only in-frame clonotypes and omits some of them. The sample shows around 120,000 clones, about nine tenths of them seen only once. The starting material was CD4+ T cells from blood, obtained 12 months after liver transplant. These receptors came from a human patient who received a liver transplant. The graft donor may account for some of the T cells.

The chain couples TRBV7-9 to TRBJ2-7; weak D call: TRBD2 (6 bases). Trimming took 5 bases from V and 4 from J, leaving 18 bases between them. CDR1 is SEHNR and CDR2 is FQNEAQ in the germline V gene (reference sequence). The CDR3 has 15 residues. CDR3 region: CASSPRGSHSYEQYF. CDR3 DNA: TGTGCCAGCAGCCCACGGGGGTCTCACTCTTACGAGCAGTACTTC.

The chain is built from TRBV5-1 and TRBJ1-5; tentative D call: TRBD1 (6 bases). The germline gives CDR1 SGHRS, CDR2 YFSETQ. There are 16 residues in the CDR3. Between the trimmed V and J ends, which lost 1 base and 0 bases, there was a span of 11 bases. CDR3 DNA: TGCGCCAGCAGCTTGTATTCAGGGGATAGCAATCAGCCCCAGCATTTT. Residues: CASSLYSGDSNQPQHF.

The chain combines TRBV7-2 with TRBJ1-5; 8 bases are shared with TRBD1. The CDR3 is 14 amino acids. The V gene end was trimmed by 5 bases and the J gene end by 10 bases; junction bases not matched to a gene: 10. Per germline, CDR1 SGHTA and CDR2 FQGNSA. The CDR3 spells CASSPGGPMKPQHF. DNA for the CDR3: TGTGCCAGCAGCCCAGGGGGCCCAATGAAACCCCAGCATTTT.

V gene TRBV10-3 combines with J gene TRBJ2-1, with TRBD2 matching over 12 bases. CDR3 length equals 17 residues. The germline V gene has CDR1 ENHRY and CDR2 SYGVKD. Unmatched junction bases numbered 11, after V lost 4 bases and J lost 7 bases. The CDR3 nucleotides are TGTGCCATCAGTGCCTATACCGGACTAGCGGGAATTAATGAGCAGTTCTTC. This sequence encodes CAISAYTGLAGINEQFF.

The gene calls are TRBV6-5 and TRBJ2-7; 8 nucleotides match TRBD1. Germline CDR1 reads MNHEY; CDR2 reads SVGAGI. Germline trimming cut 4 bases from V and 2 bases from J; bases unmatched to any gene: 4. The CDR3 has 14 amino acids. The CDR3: CASSFTGGPYEQYF. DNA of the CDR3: TGTGCCAGCAGTTTCACAGGGGGACCCTACGAGCAGTACTTC.

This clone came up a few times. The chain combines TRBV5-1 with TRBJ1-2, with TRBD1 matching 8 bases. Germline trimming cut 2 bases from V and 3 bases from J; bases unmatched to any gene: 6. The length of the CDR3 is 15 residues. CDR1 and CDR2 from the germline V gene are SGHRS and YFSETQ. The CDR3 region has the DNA TGCGCCAGCAGCTTCGGAATACAGGGGGACTATGGCTACACCTTC. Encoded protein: CASSFGIQGDYGYTF. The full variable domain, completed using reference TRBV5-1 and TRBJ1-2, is KAGVTQTPRYLIKTRGQQVTLSCSPISGHRSVSWYQQTPGQGLQFLFEYFSETQRNKGNFPGRFSGRQFSNSRSEMNVSTLELGDSALYLCASSFGIQGDYGYTFGSGTRLTVV.

The CDR3 DNA reads as TGCAGCGTTGAGGCTAGGGCGGCAGACTACTATGGCTACACCTTC. As protein: CSVEARAADYYGYTF. The gene calls are TRBV29-1 and TRBJ1-2; D is undetermined. CDR3 size: 15 residues. V lost 3 bases, J lost 3 bases, and 17 bases lay in between. CDR1 and CDR2 from the germline V gene are SQVTM and ANQGSEA.

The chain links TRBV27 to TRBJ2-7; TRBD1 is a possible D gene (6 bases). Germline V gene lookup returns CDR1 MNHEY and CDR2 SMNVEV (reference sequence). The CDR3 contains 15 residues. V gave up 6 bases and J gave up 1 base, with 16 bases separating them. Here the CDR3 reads CASSRPGTQSYEQYF. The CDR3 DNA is TGTGCCAGCAGCCGCCCCGGGACACAGTCCTACGAGCAGTACTTC.

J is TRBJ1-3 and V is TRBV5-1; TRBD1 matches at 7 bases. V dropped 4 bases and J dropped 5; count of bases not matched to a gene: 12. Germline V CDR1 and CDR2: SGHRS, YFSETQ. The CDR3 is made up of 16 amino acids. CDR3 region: CASSPDPGQARNTIYF. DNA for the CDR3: TGCGCCAGCAGCCCGGACCCTGGACAGGCCAGAAACACCATATATTTT. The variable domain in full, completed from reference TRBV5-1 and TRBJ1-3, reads KAGVTQTPRYLIKTRGQQVTLSCSPISGHRSVSWYQQTPGQGLQFLFEYFSETQRNKGNFPGRFSGRQFSNSRSEMNVSTLELGDSALYLCASSPDPGQARNTIYFGEGSWLTVV.

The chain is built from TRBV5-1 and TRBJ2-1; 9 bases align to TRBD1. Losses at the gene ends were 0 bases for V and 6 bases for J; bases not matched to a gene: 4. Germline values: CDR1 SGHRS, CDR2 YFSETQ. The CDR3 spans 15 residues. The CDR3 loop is CASSLGTGVTNEQFF. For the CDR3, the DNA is TGCGCCAGCAGCTTGGGGACAGGGGTTACCAATGAGCAGTTCTTC.

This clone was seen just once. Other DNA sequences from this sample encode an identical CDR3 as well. CDR3 in DNA: TGCGCCAGCAGCTCGACTCAGACAGGGGGCGCGGATGGCTACACCTTC. Residues: CASSSTQTGGADGYTF. The genes are TRBV5-1 and TRBJ1-2, with 10 bases identical to TRBD1. Germline V gene sequence: CDR1 SGHRS, CDR2 YFSETQ. With 3 bases clipped from V and 6 bases from J, the junction kept 11 bases outside the gene matches. The CDR3 extends over 16 amino acids.

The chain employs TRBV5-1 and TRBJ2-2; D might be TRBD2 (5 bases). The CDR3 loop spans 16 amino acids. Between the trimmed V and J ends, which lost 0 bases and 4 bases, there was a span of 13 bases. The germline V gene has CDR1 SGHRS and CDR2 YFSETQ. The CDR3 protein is CASSLGSRVTTGELFF. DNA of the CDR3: TGCGCCAGCAGCTTGGGGTCGAGGGTCACCACCGGGGAGCTGTTTTTT.

The CDR3 loop is CSVGTSGRVGEQFF. DNA for the CDR3: TGCAGCGTCGGGACTAGCGGGAGAGTCGGTGAGCAGTTCTTC. The rearrangement joins TRBV29-1 to TRBJ2-1; 14 nucleotides match TRBD2. The CDR3 runs to 14 residues. Trimming took 6 bases from V and 9 from J; bases not matched to a gene: 7. From germline, CDR1 is SQVTM and CDR2 ANQGSEA.

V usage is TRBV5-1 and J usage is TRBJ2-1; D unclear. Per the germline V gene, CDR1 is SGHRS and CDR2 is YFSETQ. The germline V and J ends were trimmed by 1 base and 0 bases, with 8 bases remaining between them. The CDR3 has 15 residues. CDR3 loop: CASSLTSSSYNEQFF. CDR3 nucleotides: TGCGCCAGCAGCTTGACCTCGAGCTCCTACAATGAGCAGTTCTTC.

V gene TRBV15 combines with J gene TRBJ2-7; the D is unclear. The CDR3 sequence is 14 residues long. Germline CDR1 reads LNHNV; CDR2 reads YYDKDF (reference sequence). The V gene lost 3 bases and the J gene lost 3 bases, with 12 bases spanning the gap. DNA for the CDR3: TGTGCCACCAGCAGTCCGGATTCGTTCTACGAGCAGTACTTC. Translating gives CATSSPDSFYEQYF.

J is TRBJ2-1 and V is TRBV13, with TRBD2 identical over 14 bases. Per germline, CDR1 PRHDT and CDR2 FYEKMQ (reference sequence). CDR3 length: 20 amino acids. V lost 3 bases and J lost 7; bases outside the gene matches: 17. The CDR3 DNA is TGTGCCAGCAGCTTCCGACCTGGGACTAGCGGGAGACTTAGGGGGAATGAGCAGTTCTTC. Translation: CASSFRPGTSGRLRGNEQFF.

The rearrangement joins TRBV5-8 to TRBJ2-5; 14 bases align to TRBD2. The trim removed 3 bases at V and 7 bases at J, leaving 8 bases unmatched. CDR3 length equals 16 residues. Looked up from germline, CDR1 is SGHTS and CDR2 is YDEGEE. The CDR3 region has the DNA TGTGCCAGCAGCTCCGGACTAGCGGGAGGTACGGGGACCCAGTACTTC. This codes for CASSSGLAGGTGTQYF.

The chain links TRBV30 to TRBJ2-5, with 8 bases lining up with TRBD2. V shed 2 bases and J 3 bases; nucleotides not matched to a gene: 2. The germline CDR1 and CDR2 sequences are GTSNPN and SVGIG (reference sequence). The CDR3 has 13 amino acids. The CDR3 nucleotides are TGTGCCTGGAGTCAAGCGGGAGAAGAGACCCAGTACTTC. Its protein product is CAWSQAGEETQYF. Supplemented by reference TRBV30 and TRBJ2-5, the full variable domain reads SQTIHQWPATLVQPVGSPLSLECTVEGTSNPNLYWYRQAAGRGLQLLFYSVGIGQISSEVPQNLSASRPQDRQFILSSKKLLLSDSGFYLCAWSQAGEETQYFGPGTRLLVL.

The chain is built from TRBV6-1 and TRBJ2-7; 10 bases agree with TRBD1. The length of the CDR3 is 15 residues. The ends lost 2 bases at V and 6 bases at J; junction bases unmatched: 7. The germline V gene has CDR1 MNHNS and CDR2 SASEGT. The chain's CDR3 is CASSEPGQGWSEQYF. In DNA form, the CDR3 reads TGTGCCAGCAGTGAACCGGGACAGGGGTGGTCCGAGCAGTACTTC.

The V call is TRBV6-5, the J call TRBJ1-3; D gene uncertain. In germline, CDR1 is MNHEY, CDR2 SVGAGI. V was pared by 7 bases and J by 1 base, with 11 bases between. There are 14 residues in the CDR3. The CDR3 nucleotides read TGTGCCAGCAAAGTCCAGAGTTCTGGAAACACCATATATTTT. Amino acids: CASKVQSSGNTIYF.

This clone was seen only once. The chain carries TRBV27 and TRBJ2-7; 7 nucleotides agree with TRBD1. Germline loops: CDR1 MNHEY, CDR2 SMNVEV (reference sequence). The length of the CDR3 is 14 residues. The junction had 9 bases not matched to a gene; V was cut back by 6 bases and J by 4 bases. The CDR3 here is CASRRVGGLYEQYF. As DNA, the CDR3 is TGTGCCAGCAGGCGCGTAGGGGGCCTGTACGAGCAGTACTTC.

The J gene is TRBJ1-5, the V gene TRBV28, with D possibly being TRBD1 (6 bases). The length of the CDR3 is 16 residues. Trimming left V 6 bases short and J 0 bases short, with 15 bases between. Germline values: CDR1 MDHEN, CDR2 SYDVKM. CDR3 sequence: CASRGAGRSSNQPQHF. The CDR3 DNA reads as TGTGCCAGCAGGGGGGCGGGTAGGAGTAGCAATCAGCCCCAGCATTTT.

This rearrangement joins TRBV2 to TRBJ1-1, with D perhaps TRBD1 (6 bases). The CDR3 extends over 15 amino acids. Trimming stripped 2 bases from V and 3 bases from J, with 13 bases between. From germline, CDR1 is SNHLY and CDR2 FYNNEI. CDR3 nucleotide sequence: TGTGCCAGCAGTGAACGGAGAAAGGGGGACACTGAAGCTTTCTTT. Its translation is CASSERRKGDTEAFF.

This CDR3 is CASSLQGRAGGNQPQHF. CDR3 nucleotides: TGTGCCAGCAGTCTACAGGGCAGAGCAGGGGGCAATCAGCCCCAGCATTTT. The gene calls are TRBV28 and TRBJ1-5, with D maybe TRBD1 (6 bases). V lost 5 bases and J lost 2, with 19 bases in between. In germline, CDR1 is MDHEN, CDR2 SYDVKM. The CDR3 loop spans 17 amino acids. The entire variable domain, with the rest obtained from reference TRBV28 and TRBJ1-5, is as follows: DVKVTQSSRYLVKRTGEKVFLECVQDMDHENMFWYRQDPGLGLRLIYFSYDVKMKEKGDIPEGYSVSREKKERFSLILESASTNQTSMYLCASSLQGRAGGNQPQHFGDGTRLSIL.

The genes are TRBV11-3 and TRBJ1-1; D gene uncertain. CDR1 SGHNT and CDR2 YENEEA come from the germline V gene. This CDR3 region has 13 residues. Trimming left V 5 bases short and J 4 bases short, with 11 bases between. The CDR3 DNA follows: TGTGCCAGCAGCCCCGGCCGGGCCACTGAAGCTTTCTTT. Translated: CASSPGRATEAFF.

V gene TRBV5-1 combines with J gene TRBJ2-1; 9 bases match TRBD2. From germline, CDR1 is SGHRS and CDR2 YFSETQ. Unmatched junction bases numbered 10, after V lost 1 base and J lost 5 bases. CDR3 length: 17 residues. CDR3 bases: TGCGCCAGCAGCTTGCGTTCGCAGACTAGCGGAAACAATGAGCAGTTCTTC. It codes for CASSLRSQTSGNNEQFF.

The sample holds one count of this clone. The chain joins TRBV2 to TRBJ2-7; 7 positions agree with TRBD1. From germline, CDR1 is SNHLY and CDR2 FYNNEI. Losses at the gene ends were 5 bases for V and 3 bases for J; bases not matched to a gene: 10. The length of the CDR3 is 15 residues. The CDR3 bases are TGTGCCAGCAGTACCGGGCCAGGGGGAAGCTACGAGCAGTACTTC. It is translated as CASSTGPGGSYEQYF.

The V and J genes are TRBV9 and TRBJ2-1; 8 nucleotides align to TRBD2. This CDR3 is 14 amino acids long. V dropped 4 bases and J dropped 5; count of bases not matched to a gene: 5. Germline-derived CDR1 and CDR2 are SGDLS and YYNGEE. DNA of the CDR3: TGTGCCAGCAGCCCGGGACTAGTCCACAATGAGCAGTTCTTC. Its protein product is CASSPGLVHNEQFF.